Below, one T cell receptor (beta chain) is given with its context. What it recognizes is unknown. This CDR3 is built from 15 residues. J gave up 3 bases and V 1 base, and 4 bases lay outside the gene matches. Per the germline V gene, CDR1 is SGHNT and CDR2 is YYREEE (reference sequence). The data were taken from a study of T cells in Graves' hyperthyroidism and ophthalmopathy. About the study: It was at initial diagnosis, before any treatment, that peripheral blood was collected.

Study-wide points: Among thyroid clonotypes expanded above 0.001, most also appeared in blood.

Ophthalmopathy patients showed a Clinical Activity Score of at least 3, NOSPECS grade of at least 4 and duration under 3 months. Amplified TCR beta CDR3 regions derived from RNA transcripts. Carried out on the TCR CDR3, a first-round RT-PCR used the HTBI primer set. TCRdb re-analysed the multiplex PCR reads in MiXCR, keeping a single row per CDR3 protein. Among a few hundred thousand distinct CDR3 sequences, roughly 19% were seen once, and the ten largest hold just under 40%. Sequencing was carried out using blood. The gene calls are TRBV5-4 and TRBJ2-1; 7 nucleotides line up with TRBD1. This receptor was obtained from a man between 45 and 60 years old with Graves' ophthalmopathy. This CDR3 reads CASSLIYRGYNEQFF. CDR3 coding DNA: TGTGCCAGCAGCTTGATATACAGGGGCTACAATGAGCAGTTCTTC. The full variable domain, with the rest looked up from reference TRBV5-4 and TRBJ2-1, is ETGVTQSPTHLIKTRGQQVTLRCSSQSGHNTVSWYQQALGQGPQFIFQYYREEENGRGNFPPRFSGLQFPNYSSELNVNALELDDSALYLCASSLIYRGYNEQFFGPGTRLTVL.